The TCR beta chain described here comes from a study of cytomegalovirus exposure and HLA in healthy donors. The CDR3 contains 12 residues. With 4 bases removed from V and 3 bases from J, the gap between germline ends came to 7 bases. The germline gives CDR1 SGDLS, CDR2 YYNGEE. The PCR ran on 60 Vbeta and 13 Jbeta primers. Method: immunoSEQ multiplex PCR; TCRdb's copy keeps in-frame clones and lacks some. Here the sample spans 90,000 to 140,000 clones, approximately 84% being singletons. The clonotype comes from a male donor in good health and CMV-seronegative. The sample comprised PBMCs. The rearrangement joins TRBV9 to TRBJ1-1; D perhaps matches TRBD1 (5 bases). CDR3 bases: TGTGCCAGCAGCACACAGGACACTGAAGCTTTCTTT. This codes for CASSTQDTEAFF.